This section outlines one T cell receptor beta chain sequence together with its context. This record belongs to a study of blood T cell repertoires in COVID-19. Clones were sequenced by immunoSEQ multiplex PCR, and TCRdb holds only the in-frame ones, with some missing. The repertoire holds around 400,000 clones, with less than 90% as singletons. The CDR3 spans 16 residues. Germline lookup yields CDR1 LNHNV and CDR2 YYDKDF (reference sequence). Trimming removed 0 bases at V and 5 bases at J, with 14 bases between. This receptor was obtained from a woman aged 50 to 60 who had recovered from COVID-19. Specimen: PBMCs or T cells enriched from blood (not recorded which). The J gene is TRBJ2-1, the V gene TRBV15; a weak D match, TRBD1 (6 bases). The chain's CDR3 is CATSRDRTVGDNEQFF. In nucleotides, the CDR3 is TGTGCCACCAGCAGAGATAGGACAGTGGGGGACAATGAGCAGTTCTTC.